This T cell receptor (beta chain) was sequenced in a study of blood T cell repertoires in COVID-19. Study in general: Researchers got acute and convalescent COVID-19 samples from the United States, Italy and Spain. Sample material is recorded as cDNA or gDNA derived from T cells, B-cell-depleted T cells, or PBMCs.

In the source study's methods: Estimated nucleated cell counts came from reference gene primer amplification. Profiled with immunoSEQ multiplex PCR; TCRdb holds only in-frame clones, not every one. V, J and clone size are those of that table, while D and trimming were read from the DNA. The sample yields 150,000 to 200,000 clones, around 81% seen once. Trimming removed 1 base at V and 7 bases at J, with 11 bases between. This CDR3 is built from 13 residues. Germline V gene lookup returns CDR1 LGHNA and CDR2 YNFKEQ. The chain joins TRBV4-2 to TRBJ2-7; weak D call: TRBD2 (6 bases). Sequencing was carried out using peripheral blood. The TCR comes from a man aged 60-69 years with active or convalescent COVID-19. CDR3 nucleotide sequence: TGTGCCAGCAGCCAAGGACTAGAATTTGAGCAGTACTTC. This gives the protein CASSQGLEFEQYF.